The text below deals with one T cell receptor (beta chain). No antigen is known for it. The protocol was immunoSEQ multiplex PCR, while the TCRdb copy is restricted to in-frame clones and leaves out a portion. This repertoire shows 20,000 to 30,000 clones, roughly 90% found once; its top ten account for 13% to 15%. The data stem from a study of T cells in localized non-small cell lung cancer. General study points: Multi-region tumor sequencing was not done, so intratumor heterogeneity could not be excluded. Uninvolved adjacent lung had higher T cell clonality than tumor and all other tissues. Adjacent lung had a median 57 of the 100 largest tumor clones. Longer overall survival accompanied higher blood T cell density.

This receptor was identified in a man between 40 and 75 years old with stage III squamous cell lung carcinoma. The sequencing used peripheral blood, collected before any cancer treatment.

CDR3 in amino acids: CASSLGPAGTEAFF. CDR3 sequence (DNA): TGTGCCAGCAGCTTGGGCCCGGCAGGGACTGAAGCTTTCTTT. The J gene is TRBJ1-1, the V gene TRBV9; a possible D gene is TRBD1 (5 bases). The germline CDR1 and CDR2 sequences are SGDLS and YYNGEE. V dropped 4 bases and J dropped 5 bases, with 15 bases sitting between them. CDR3 length equals 14 residues.